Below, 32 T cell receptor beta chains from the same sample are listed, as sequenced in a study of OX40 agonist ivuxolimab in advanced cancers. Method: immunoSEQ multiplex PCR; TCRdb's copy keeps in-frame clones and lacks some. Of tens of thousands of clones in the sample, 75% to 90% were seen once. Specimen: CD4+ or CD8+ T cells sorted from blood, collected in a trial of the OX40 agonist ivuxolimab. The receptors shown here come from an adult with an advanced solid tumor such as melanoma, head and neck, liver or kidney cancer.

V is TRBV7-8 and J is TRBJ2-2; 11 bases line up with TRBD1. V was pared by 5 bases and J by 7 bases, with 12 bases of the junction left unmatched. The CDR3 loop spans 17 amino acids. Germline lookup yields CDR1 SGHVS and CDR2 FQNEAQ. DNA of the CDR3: TGTGCCAGCAGCGTACTCCTGGACAGGGGGCGTATCGGGGAGCTGTTTTTT. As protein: CASSVLLDRGRIGELFF.

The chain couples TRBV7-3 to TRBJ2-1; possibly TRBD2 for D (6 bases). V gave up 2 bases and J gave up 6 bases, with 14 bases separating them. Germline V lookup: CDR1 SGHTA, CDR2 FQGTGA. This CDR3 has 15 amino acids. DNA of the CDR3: TGTGCCAGCAGCTTAGACGGGGGTCGAGTCAATGAGCAGTTCTTC. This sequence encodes CASSLDGGRVNEQFF. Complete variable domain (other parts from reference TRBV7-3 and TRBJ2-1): GAGVSQTPSNKVTEKGKYVELRCDPISGHTALYWYRQSLGQGPEFLIYFQGTGAADDSGLPNDRFFAVRPEGSVSTLKIQRTERGDSAVYLCASSLDGGRVNEQFFGPGTRLTVL.

CDR3 sequence: CASSLSVGAGNTIYF. CDR3 bases: TGTGCCAGCTCACTATCCGTAGGCGCTGGAAACACCATATATTTT. V usage is TRBV18 and J usage is TRBJ1-3; D gene unclear. V was shortened by 4 bases and J by 2 bases, with 12 bases between the two germline ends. CDR3 size: 15 residues. In germline, CDR1 is KGHSH, CDR2 LQKENI.

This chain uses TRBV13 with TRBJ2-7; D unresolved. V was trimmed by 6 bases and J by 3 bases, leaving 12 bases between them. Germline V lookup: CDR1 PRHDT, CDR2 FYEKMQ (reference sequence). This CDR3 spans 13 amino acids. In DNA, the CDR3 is TGTGCCAGCAGTCGATCTGGGAACTACGAGCAGTACGTC. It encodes CASSRSGNYEQYV.

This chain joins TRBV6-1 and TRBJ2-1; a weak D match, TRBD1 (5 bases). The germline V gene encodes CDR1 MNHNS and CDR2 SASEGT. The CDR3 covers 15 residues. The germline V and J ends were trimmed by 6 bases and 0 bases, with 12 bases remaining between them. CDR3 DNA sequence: TGTGCCAGCAGGCAACAGGCTAGCTCCTACAATGAGCAGTTCTTC. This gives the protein CASRQQASSYNEQFF.

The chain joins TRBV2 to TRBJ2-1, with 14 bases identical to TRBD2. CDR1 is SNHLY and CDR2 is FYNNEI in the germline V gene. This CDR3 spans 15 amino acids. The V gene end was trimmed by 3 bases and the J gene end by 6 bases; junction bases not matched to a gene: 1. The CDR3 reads CASSEGLAGVNEQFF. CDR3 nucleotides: TGTGCCAGCAGTGAGGGACTAGCGGGGGTCAATGAGCAGTTCTTC.

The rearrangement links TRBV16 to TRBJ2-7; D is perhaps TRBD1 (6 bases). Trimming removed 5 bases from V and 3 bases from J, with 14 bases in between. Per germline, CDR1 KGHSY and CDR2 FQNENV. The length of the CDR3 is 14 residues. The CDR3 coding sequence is TGTGCCAGCAGCGGGGCAGAGGGGGTCTACGAGCAGTACGTC. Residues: CASSGAEGVYEQYV.

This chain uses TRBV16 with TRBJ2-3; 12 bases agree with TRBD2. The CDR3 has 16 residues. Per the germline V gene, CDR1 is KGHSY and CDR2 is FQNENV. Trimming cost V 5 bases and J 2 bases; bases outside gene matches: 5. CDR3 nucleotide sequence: TGTGCCAGCAGCTTACGACTAGCGGGGGACACAGATACGCAGTATTTT. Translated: CASSLRLAGDTDTQYF. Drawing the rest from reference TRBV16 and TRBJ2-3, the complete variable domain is GEEVAQTPKHLVRGEGQKAKLYCAPIKGHSYVFWYQQVLKNEFKFLISFQNENVFDETGMPKERFSAKCLPNSPCSLEIQATKLEDSAVYFCASSLRLAGDTDTQYFGPGTRLTVL.

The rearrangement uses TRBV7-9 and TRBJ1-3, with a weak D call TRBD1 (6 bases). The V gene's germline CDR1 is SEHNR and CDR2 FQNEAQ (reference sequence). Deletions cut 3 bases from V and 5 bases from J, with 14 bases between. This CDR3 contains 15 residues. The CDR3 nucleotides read TGTGCCAGCAGCTTTAGACCCGGGACACGAAACACCATATATTTT. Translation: CASSFRPGTRNTIYF.

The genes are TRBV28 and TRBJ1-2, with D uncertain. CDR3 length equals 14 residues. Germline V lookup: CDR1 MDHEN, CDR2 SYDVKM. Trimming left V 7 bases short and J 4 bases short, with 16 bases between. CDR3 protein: CASTHATGLYGYTF. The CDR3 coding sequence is TGTGCCAGCACCCACGCGACCGGCCTCTATGGCTACACCTTC.

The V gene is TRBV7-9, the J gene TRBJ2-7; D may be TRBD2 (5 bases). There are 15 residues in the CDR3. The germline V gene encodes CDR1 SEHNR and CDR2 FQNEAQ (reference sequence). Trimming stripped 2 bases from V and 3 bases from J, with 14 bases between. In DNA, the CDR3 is TGTGCCAGCAGCTTATATTTAGGCACTAGCTACGAGCAGTACGTC. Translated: CASSLYLGTSYEQYV.

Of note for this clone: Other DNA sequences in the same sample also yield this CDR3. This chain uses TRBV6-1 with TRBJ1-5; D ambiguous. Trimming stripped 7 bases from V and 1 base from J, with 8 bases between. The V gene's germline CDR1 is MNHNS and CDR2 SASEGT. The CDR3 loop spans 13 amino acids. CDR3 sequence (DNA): TGTGCCAGCAAAGTATCGAGCAATCAGCCCCAGCATTTT. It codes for CASKVSSNQPQHF.

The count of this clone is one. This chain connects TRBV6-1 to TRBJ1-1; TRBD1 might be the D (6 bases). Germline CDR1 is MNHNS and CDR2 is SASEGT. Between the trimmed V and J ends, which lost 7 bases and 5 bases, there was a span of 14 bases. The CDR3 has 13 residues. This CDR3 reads CASIGTGRTEAFF. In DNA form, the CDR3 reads TGTGCCAGCATCGGTACAGGGAGAACTGAAGCTTTCTTT.

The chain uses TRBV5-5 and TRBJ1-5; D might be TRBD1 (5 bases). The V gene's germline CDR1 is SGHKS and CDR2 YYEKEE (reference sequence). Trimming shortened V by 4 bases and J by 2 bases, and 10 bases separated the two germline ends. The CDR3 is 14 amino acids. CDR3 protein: CASSADRRNQPQHF. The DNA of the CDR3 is TGTGCCAGCAGCGCCGACAGACGCAATCAGCCCCAGCATTTT.

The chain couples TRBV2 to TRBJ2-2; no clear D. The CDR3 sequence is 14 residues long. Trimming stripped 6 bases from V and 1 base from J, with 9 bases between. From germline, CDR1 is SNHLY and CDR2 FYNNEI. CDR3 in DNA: TGTGCCAGCAGGCCCCGGAAGAACACCGGGGAGCTGTTTTTT. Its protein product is CASRPRKNTGELFF.

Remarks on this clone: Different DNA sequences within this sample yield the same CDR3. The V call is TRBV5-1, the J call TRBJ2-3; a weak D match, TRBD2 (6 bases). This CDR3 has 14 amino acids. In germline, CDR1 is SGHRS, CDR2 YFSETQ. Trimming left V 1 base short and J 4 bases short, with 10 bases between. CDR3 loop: CASSLSGEADTQYF. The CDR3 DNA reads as TGCGCCAGCAGCTTGTCGGGGGAGGCAGATACGCAGTATTTT.

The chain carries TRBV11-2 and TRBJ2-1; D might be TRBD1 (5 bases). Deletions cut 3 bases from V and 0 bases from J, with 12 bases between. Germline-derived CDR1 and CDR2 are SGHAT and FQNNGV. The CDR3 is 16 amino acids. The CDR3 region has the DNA TGTGCCAGCAGCTTCAGGTGGGGCAGCTCCTACAATGAGCAGTTCTTC. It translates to CASSFRWGSSYNEQFF.

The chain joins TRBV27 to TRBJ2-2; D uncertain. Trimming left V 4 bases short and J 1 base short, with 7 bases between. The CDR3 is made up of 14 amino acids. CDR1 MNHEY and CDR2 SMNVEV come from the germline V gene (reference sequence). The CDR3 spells CASSSRLNTGELFF. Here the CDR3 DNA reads TGTGCCAGCAGTTCCCGGTTGAACACCGGGGAGCTGTTTTTT.

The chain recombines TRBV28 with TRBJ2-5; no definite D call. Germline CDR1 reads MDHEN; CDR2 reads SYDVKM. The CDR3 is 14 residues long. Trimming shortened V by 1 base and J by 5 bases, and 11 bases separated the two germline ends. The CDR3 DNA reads TGTGCCAGCAGTTTATTAATCCGGAAGGAGACCCAGTACTTC. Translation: CASSLLIRKETQYF. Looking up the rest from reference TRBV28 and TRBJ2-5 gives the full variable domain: DVKVTQSSRYLVKRTGEKVFLECVQDMDHENMFWYRQDPGLGLRLIYFSYDVKMKEKGDIPEGYSVSREKKERFSLILESASTNQTSMYLCASSLLIRKETQYFGPGTRLLVL.

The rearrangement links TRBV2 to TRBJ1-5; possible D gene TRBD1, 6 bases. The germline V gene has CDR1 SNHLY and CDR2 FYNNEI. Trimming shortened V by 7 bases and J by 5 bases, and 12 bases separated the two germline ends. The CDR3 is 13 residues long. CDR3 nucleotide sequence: TGTGCCAGCAACGAAAGACAGGATCAGCCCCAGCATTTT. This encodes CASNERQDQPQHF.

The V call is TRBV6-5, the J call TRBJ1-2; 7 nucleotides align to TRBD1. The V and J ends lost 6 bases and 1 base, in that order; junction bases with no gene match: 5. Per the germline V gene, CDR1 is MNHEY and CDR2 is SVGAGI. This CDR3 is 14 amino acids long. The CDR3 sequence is CASSRQGDNYGYTF. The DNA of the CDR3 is TGTGCCAGCAGCCGCCAGGGGGATAACTATGGCTACACCTTC.

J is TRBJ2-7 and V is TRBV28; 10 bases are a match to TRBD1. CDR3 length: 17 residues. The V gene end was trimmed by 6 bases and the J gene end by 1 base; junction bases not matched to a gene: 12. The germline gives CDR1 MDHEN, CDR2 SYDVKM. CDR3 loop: CASSPNMWGQGSYEQYV. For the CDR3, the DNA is TGTGCCAGCAGCCCAAACATGTGGGGACAGGGGTCCTACGAGCAGTACGTC.

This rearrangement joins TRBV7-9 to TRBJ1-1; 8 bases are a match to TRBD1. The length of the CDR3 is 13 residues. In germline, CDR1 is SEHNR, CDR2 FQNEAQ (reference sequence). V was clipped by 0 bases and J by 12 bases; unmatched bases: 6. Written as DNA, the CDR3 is TGTGCCAGCAGCTTAGCGGGACAGGCCCAACCTTTCTTT. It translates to CASSLAGQAQPFF.

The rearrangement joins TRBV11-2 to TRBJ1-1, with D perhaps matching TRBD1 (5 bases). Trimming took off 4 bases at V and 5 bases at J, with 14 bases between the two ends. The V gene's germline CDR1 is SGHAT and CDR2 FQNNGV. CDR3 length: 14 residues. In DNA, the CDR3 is TGTGCCAGCAGCTGGGACTGGGGGGGTACTGAAGCTTTCTTT. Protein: CASSWDWGGTEAFF.

CDR3 coding DNA: TGTGCCAGCAGTCCGGGACAGAACTATGGCTACACCTTC. Protein product: CASSPGQNYGYTF. The gene calls are TRBV28 and TRBJ1-2, with 7 bases fitting TRBD1. The V and J ends lost 5 bases and 2 bases, in that order; junction bases with no gene match: 2. The CDR3 runs to 13 residues. The germline V gene has CDR1 MDHEN and CDR2 SYDVKM.

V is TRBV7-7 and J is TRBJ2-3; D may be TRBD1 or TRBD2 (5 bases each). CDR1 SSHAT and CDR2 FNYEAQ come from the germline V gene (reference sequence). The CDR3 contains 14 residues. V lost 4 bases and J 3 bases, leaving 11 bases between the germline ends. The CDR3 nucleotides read TGTGCCAGCAGCTCTACAGAGGGGACAGATACGCAGTATTTT. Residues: CASSSTEGTDTQYF. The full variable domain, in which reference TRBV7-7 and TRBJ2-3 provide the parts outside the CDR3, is GAGVSQSPRYKVTKRGQDVTLRCDPISSHATLYWYQQALGQGPEFLTYFNYEAQPDKSGLPSDRFSAERPEGSISTLTIQRTEQRDSAMYRCASSSTEGTDTQYFGPGTRLTVL.

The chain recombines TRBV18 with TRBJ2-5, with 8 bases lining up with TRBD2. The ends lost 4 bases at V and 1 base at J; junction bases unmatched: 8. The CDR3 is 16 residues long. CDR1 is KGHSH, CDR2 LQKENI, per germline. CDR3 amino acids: CASSRRAGGLQETQYF. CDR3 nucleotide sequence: TGTGCCAGCTCACGACGGGCGGGGGGACTCCAAGAGACCCAGTACTTC.

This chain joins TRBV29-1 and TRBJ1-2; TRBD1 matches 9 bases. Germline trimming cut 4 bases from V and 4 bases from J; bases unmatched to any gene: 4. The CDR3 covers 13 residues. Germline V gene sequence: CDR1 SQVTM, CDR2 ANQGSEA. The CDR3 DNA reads TGCAGCGTTGGACAGGGGGGTTTCTATGGCTACACCTTC. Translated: CSVGQGGFYGYTF.

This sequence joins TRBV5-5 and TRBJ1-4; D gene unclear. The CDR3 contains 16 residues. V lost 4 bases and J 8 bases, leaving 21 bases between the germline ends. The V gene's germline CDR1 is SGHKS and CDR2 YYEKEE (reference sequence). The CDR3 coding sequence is TGTGCCAGCAGCCGAGTGTGGGCTGCGGGCGAGGAAAAACTGTTTTTT. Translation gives CASSRVWAAGEEKLFF.

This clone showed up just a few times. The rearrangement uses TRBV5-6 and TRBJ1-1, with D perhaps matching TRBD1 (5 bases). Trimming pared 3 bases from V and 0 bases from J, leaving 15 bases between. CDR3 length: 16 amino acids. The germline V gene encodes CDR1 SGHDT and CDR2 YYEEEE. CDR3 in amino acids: CASSWQGRSVNTEAFF. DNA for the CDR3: TGTGCCAGCAGCTGGCAGGGACGGTCTGTGAACACTGAAGCTTTCTTT.

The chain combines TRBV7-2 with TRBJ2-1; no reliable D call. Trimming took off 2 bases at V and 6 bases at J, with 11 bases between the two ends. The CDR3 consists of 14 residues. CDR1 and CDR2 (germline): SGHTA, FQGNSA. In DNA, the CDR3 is TGTGCCAGCAGCTTATTGAGACAATCCAATGAGCAGTTCTTC. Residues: CASSLLRQSNEQFF.

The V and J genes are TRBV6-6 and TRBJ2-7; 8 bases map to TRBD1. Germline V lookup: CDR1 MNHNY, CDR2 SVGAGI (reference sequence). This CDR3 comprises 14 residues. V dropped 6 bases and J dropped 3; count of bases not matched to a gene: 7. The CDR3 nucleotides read TGTGCCAGCAGAAACGGACAGGGATTCTACGAGCAGTACTTC. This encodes CASRNGQGFYEQYF.